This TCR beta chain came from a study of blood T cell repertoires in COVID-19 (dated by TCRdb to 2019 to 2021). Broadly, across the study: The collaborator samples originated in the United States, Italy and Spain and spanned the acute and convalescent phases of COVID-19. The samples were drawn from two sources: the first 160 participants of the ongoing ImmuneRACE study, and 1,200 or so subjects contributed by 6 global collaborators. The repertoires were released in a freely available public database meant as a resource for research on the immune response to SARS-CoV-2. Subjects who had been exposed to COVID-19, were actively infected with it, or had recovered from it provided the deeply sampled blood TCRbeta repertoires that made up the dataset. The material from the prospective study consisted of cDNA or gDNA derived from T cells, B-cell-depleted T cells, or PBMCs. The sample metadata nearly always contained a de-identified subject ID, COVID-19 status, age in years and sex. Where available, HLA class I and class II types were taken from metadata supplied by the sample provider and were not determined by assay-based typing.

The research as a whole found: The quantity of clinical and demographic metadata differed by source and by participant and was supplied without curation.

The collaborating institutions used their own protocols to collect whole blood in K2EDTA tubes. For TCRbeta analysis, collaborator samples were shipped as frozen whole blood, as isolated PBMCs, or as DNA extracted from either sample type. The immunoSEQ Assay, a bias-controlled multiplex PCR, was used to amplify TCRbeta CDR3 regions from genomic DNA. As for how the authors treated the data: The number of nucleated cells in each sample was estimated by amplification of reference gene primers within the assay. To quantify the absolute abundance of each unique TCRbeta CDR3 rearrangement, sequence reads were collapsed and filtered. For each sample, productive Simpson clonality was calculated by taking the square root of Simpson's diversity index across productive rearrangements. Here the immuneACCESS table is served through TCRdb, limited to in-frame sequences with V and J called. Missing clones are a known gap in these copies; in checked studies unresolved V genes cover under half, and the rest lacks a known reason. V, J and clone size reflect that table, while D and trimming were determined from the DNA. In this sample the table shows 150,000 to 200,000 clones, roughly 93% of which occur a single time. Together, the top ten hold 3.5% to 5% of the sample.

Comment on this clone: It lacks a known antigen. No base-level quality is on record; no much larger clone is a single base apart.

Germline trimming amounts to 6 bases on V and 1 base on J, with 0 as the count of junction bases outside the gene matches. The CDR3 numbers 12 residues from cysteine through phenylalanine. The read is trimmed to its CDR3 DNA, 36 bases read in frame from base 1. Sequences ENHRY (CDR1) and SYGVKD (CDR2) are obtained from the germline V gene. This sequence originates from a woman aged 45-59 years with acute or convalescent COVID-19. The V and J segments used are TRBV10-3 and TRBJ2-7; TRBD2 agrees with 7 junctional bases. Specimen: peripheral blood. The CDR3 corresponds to CAIRLASYEQYF. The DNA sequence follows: TGTGCCATCAGACTAGCGTCCTACGAGCAGTACTTC.